Below are 30 T cell receptor beta chains sequenced from a single sample in a study of cytomegalovirus exposure and HLA in healthy donors. PCR used 60 Vbeta primers and 13 Jbeta primers. The data were produced by immunoSEQ multiplex PCR, yet TCRdb's version contains in-frame clones alone and is incomplete. This sample has roughly 110,000 clones, with about three quarters found just once. What was sequenced was PBMCs. The receptors stem from a boy younger than 18 in good health and CMV-seronegative.

The gene calls are TRBV28 and TRBJ1-6, with no clear D. The V end lost 3 bases, the J end lost 10 bases, and 7 bases lay between the germline ends. CDR3 length: 12 residues. Germline V gives CDR1 MDHEN, CDR2 SYDVKM. The CDR3 sequence: CASSLRYSPLHF. The CDR3 coding sequence is TGTGCCAGCAGTTTGAGGTACTCACCCCTCCACTTT.

This clone was detected a few times. This chain connects TRBV30 to TRBJ1-5, with TRBD1 as a possible D gene (5 bases). V was clipped by 1 base and J by 4 bases, with 5 bases between them. Germline V gene data show CDR1 as GTSNPN and CDR2 as SVGIG (reference sequence). This CDR3 comprises 12 residues. In DNA form, the CDR3 reads TGTGCCTGGAGTGCAGGGAATCAGCCCCAGCATTTT. It translates to CAWSAGNQPQHF.

The chain joins TRBV29-1 to TRBJ1-1; possible D gene TRBD1, 6 bases. Trimming left V 5 bases short and J 0 bases short, with 13 bases between. Germline-derived CDR1 and CDR2 are SQVTM and ANQGSEA. This CDR3 spans 14 amino acids. The CDR3 protein is CSVTPAGVNTEAFF. The CDR3 region has the DNA TGCAGCGTTACCCCGGCAGGGGTGAACACTGAAGCTTTCTTT.

This clone showed up just once. The chain recombines TRBV28 with TRBJ1-5; D may be TRBD1 (6 bases). The CDR3 runs to 13 residues. The V gene's germline CDR1 is MDHEN and CDR2 SYDVKM. With 5 bases removed from V and 1 base from J, the gap between germline ends came to 6 bases. CDR3 protein: CASSGQSNQPQHF. CDR3 sequence (DNA): TGTGCCAGCAGTGGACAGAGCAATCAGCCCCAGCATTTT.

V gene TRBV10-3 combines with J gene TRBJ2-7, with D possibly being TRBD1 (6 bases). This CDR3 has 16 amino acids. V lost 4 bases to trimming and J lost 1 base, with 17 bases between them. CDR1 is ENHRY, CDR2 SYGVKD, per germline. CDR3: CAISAREPDRSYEQYF. CDR3 DNA sequence: TGTGCCATCAGTGCGCGTGAGCCGGACAGATCCTACGAGCAGTACTTC.

The chain uses TRBV2 and TRBJ2-2, with D tentatively TRBD2 (6 bases). The CDR3 runs to 14 residues. V lost 7 bases, J lost 6 bases, and 15 bases lay in between. Germline V gene lookup returns CDR1 SNHLY and CDR2 FYNNEI. The CDR3 reads CASTPEGRAGELFF. In DNA form, the CDR3 reads TGTGCCAGCACCCCGGAGGGAAGGGCCGGGGAGCTGTTTTTT.

V and J are TRBV28 and TRBJ1-1, with 7 bases fitting TRBD1. The CDR3 contains 13 residues. In germline, CDR1 is MDHEN, CDR2 SYDVKM. V lost 5 bases, J lost 4 bases, and 4 bases stayed unmatched. CDR3 in amino acids: CASSPTGSTEAFF. The CDR3 DNA reads TGTGCCAGCAGTCCGACAGGGAGCACTGAAGCTTTCTTT.

This clone was seen a single time. The J gene is TRBJ2-7, the V gene TRBV5-1; 14 positions agree with TRBD2. V lost 4 bases, J lost 5 bases, and 8 bases stayed unmatched. The CDR3 has 16 amino acids. The germline V gene encodes CDR1 SGHRS and CDR2 YFSETQ. The CDR3 region has the DNA TGCGCCAGCAGCCCGTGGACTAGCGGGAGGTTAAACGAGCAGTACTTC. This codes for CASSPWTSGRLNEQYF.

A single count supports this clone. The chain joins TRBV5-1 to TRBJ1-2; no firm D call. The V end lost 0 bases, the J end lost 3 bases, and 12 bases lay between the germline ends. Germline CDR1 reads SGHRS; CDR2 reads YFSETQ. The CDR3 is 15 residues long. CDR3 in amino acids: CASSLDRFGDYGYTF. The CDR3 nucleotides are TGCGCCAGCAGCTTGGATAGGTTCGGGGACTATGGCTACACCTTC.

The chain recombines TRBV15 with TRBJ1-1, with a tentative D call TRBD1 (5 bases). The CDR3 has 12 residues. Germline V gene lookup returns CDR1 LNHNV and CDR2 YYDKDF (reference sequence). The germline V and J ends were trimmed by 2 bases and 6 bases, with 7 bases remaining between them. As DNA, the CDR3 is TGTGCCACCAGCAGACGGGACTCTGAAGCTTTCTTT. Its protein product is CATSRRDSEAFF.

The chain uses TRBV29-1 and TRBJ1-3; 7 positions match TRBD1. CDR1 and CDR2 from the germline V gene are SQVTM and ANQGSEA. This CDR3 comprises 18 residues. V shed 0 bases, J shed 0 bases, and the junction held 11 bases outside the gene matches. The CDR3 sequence is CSVEDTIGQDHSGNTIYF. DNA of the CDR3: TGCAGCGTTGAAGACACGATCGGACAGGACCACTCTGGAAACACCATATATTTT. Drawing the rest from reference TRBV29-1 and TRBJ1-3, the complete variable domain is SAVISQKPSRDICQRGTSLTIQCQVDSQVTMMFWYRQQPGQSLTLIATANQGSEATYESGFVIDKFPISRPNLTFSTLTVSNMSPEDSSIYLCSVEDTIGQDHSGNTIYFGEGSWLTVV.

The chain is built from TRBV21-1 and TRBJ2-3; no DNA check was done on the table's D call, TRBD2. TRBV21-1 is a pseudogene. There are 16 residues in the CDR3. CDR3 region: CASSSFRDLSTDTQYF. CDR3 nucleotide sequence: TGTGCCAGCAGCTCGTTCCGGGATTTGAGCACAGATACGCAGTATTTT.

The chain recombines TRBV11-1 with TRBJ1-1; TRBD1 is a possible D gene (6 bases). Trimming removed 4 bases from V and 5 bases from J, with 17 bases in between. CDR3 length equals 15 residues. Looked up from germline, CDR1 is SGHAT and CDR2 is FQDESV (reference sequence). CDR3 DNA sequence: TGTGCCAGCAGCTCCCCGGGACACCCGGGGACTGAAGCTTTCTTT. Translated, it gives CASSSPGHPGTEAFF. The whole variable domain, remainder taken from reference TRBV11-1 and TRBJ1-1, is EAEVAQSPRYKITEKSQAVAFWCDPISGHATLYWYRQILGQGPELLVQFQDESVVDDSQLPKDRFSAERLKGVDSTLKIQPAELGDSAMYLCASSSPGHPGTEAFFGQGTRLTVV.

The rearrangement links TRBV11-2 to TRBJ1-1; D gene uncertain. The ends were cut back, 0 bases at V and 6 bases at J, with 11 bases in the middle. Germline CDR1 and CDR2: SGHAT and FQNNGV. The CDR3 extends over 14 amino acids. The CDR3 loop reads CASSLEGGLAEAFF. The CDR3 DNA reads as TGTGCCAGCAGCTTAGAGGGAGGGCTGGCTGAAGCTTTCTTT.

V is TRBV5-4 and J is TRBJ2-7; 8 bases line up with TRBD1. The CDR3 has 15 amino acids. Losses at the gene ends were 1 base for V and 0 bases for J; bases not matched to a gene: 3. Per germline, CDR1 SGHNT and CDR2 YYREEE (reference sequence). The CDR3 bases are TGTGCCAGCAGCTTGCAAGGGACAGGCTCCTACGAGCAGTACTTC. This translates into CASSLQGTGSYEQYF.

The chain recombines TRBV6-1 with TRBJ2-4; 9 positions agree with TRBD2. The CDR3 length is 15 residues. Germline values: CDR1 MNHNS, CDR2 SASEGT. V was pared by 6 bases and J by 4 bases, with 7 bases of the junction left unmatched. CDR3 coding DNA: TGTGCCAGCAGATACGTAGCGGGAGCGAAAAACATTCAGTACTTC. This sequence encodes CASRYVAGAKNIQYF.

The chain employs TRBV27 and TRBJ1-2; D might be TRBD1 (6 bases). CDR3 size: 15 residues. V was shortened by 8 bases and J by 4 bases, with 20 bases between the two germline ends. Germline V gene data show CDR1 as MNHEY and CDR2 as SMNVEV (reference sequence). The CDR3 loop is CASSAWQGFGYGYTF. Here the CDR3 DNA reads TGTGCCAGCTCCGCATGGCAGGGGTTTGGCTATGGCTACACCTTC.

The chain recombines TRBV29-1 with TRBJ2-3; a possible D gene is TRBD1 (5 bases). The CDR3 length is 13 residues. Germline loops: CDR1 SQVTM, CDR2 ANQGSEA. Trimming cost V 4 bases and J 3 bases, with 11 bases left between them. The CDR3 coding sequence is TGCAGCGTTGCTCCAGGGCCTACAGATACGCAGTATTTT. Protein sequence: CSVAPGPTDTQYF.

The table lists this clone with a few counts. V and J are TRBV2 and TRBJ1-1, with 9 bases fitting TRBD1. CDR1 is SNHLY, CDR2 FYNNEI, per germline. The CDR3 covers 15 residues. V shed 6 bases and J 10 bases; nucleotides not matched to a gene: 15. DNA of the CDR3: TGTGCCAGCAGGCCCCTTGGGACAGGGCCCGGGGGAGCTTTCTTT. It codes for CASRPLGTGPGGAFF.

This clone was seen only a few times. The genes are TRBV2 and TRBJ2-1; weak D call: TRBD1 (6 bases). The V end lost 6 bases, the J end lost 9 bases, and 15 bases lay between the germline ends. Germline CDR1 reads SNHLY; CDR2 reads FYNNEI. This CDR3 spans 13 amino acids. The DNA for the CDR3 is TGTGCCAGCAGCCTCACCCAGGGGTCTGAGCAGTTCTTC. Residues: CASSLTQGSEQFF.

V is TRBV7-8 and J is TRBJ2-7; TRBD2 matches at 8 bases. Germline V gene lookup returns CDR1 SGHVS and CDR2 FQNEAQ. V shed 3 bases, J shed 3 bases, and the junction held 4 bases outside the gene matches. CDR3 length: 14 residues. The CDR3 loop reads CASSLGAGGYEQYF. CDR3 coding DNA: TGTGCCAGCAGCTTGGGGGCGGGAGGCTACGAGCAGTACTTC. The entire variable domain, with the rest obtained from reference TRBV7-8 and TRBJ2-7, is as follows: GAGVSQSPRYKVAKRGQDVALRCDPISGHVSLFWYQQALGQGPEFLTYFQNEAQLDKSGLPSDRFFAERPEGSVSTLKIQRTQQEDSAVYLCASSLGAGGYEQYFGPGTRLTVT.

This sequence joins TRBV5-4 and TRBJ1-2, with 9 bases that match TRBD1. The junction had 11 bases not matched to a gene; V was cut back by 4 bases and J by 4 bases. Germline V gene lookup returns CDR1 SGHNT and CDR2 YYREEE (reference sequence). This CDR3 is 16 amino acids long. DNA for the CDR3: TGTGCCAGCAGCCCACAGGGGGCGGGTAGTACCTATGGCTACACCTTC. Amino acids: CASSPQGAGSTYGYTF.

This sequence joins TRBV5-4 and TRBJ1-2; no definite D call. This CDR3 is built from 13 residues. Germline V gene data show CDR1 as SGHNT and CDR2 as YYREEE (reference sequence). Trimming took off 8 bases at V and 4 bases at J, with 15 bases between the two ends. CDR3 sequence: CASNPGRGYGYTF. The CDR3 coding sequence is TGTGCCAGTAATCCGGGTCGGGGCTATGGCTACACCTTC.

This clone came up a few times. The chain employs TRBV9 and TRBJ1-1, with D unclear. The CDR3 has 13 residues. V was shortened by 2 bases and J by 1 base, with 6 bases between the two germline ends. Germline V lookup: CDR1 SGDLS, CDR2 YYNGEE. CDR3 residues: CASSVTRNTEAFF. The CDR3 coding sequence is TGTGCCAGCAGCGTCACAAGGAACACTGAAGCTTTCTTT. Using reference TRBV9 and TRBJ1-1 for the parts outside the CDR3, the full variable domain is DSGVTQTPKHLITATGQRVTLRCSPRSGDLSVYWYQQSLDQGLQFLIQYYNGEERAKGNILERFSAQQFPDLHSELNLSSLELGDSALYFCASSVTRNTEAFFGQGTRLTVV.

This sequence joins TRBV7-8 and TRBJ1-3, with 7 bases identical to TRBD1. Trimming at V came to 5 bases and at J to 0 bases, leaving 7 bases not matched to a gene. The CDR3 loop spans 16 amino acids. The V gene's germline CDR1 is SGHVS and CDR2 FQNEAQ. CDR3 in amino acids: CASSIGTVSSGNTIYF. The CDR3 DNA reads as TGTGCCAGCAGCATAGGGACAGTGAGCTCTGGAAACACCATATATTTT.

This clone was picked up one time. The rearrangement links TRBV30 to TRBJ1-2, with D tentatively TRBD1 (6 bases). The CDR3 is made up of 14 amino acids. Trimming removed 1 base at V and 4 bases at J, with 13 bases between. Germline lookup yields CDR1 GTSNPN and CDR2 SVGIG (reference sequence). The chain's CDR3 is CAWSENRVLYGYTF. CDR3 nucleotides: TGTGCCTGGAGTGAAAACAGGGTTCTCTATGGCTACACCTTC.

The CDR3 protein is CASSQVAAAHTDTQYF. CDR3 bases: TGCGCCAGCAGCCAAGTCGCGGCGGCCCACACAGATACGCAGTATTTT. The gene calls are TRBV4-1 and TRBJ2-3; D gene ambiguous. CDR1 is MGHRA, CDR2 YSYEKL, per germline. The germline V and J ends were trimmed by 1 base and 2 bases, with 13 bases remaining between them. The CDR3 contains 16 residues.

The genes are TRBV12-5 and TRBJ2-2, with 7 bases matching TRBD2. V lost 5 bases and J lost 4; bases outside the gene matches: 10. The CDR3 length is 16 residues. CDR1 and CDR2 (germline): LGHNT, FRNRAP. CDR3 protein: CASGTHRGEGTGELFF. In DNA form, the CDR3 reads TGTGCTAGTGGTACCCACCGGGGGGAGGGCACCGGGGAGCTGTTTTTT.

CDR3 residues: CASSSGQPYEQYF. The CDR3 DNA reads TGTGCCAGCAGTTCGGGACAGCCCTACGAGCAGTACTTC. This chain connects TRBV28 to TRBJ2-7, with 7 bases fitting TRBD1. Germline lookup yields CDR1 MDHEN and CDR2 SYDVKM. CDR3 length: 13 amino acids. J gave up 2 bases and V 4 bases, and 2 bases lay outside the gene matches. Full variable domain (rest looked up from reference TRBV28 and TRBJ2-7): DVKVTQSSRYLVKRTGEKVFLECVQDMDHENMFWYRQDPGLGLRLIYFSYDVKMKEKGDIPEGYSVSREKKERFSLILESASTNQTSMYLCASSSGQPYEQYFGPGTRLTVT.

The chain links TRBV5-6 to TRBJ2-5, with 7 bases aligning to TRBD2. The last part of the DNA fits TRBJ2-7 better; the J call may be wrong. CDR1 and CDR2 (germline): SGHDT, YYEEEE. This CDR3 has 18 amino acids. CDR3 sequence (DNA): TGTGCCAGCAGTCTCACGAGGGGCGGGGGATTGAAATCCTACGAGCAGTACTTC. The encoded protein is CASSLTRGGGLKSYEQYF.